One T cell receptor beta chain is described in this entry. This specimen belongs to a study of T cells in Graves' hyperthyroidism and ophthalmopathy. In the study overall: Any treatment followed the collection of peripheral blood at initial diagnosis.

There were TCR beta CDR3 regions amplified from RNA transcripts. A first-round RT-PCR of the TCR CDR3 used the HTBI primer set. MiXCR, run by TCRdb on the multiplex PCR reads, gives a single entry per CDR3 protein. The sample consists of around 620,000 distinct CDR3 sequences, 15% to 20% of them appearing once. V lost 4 bases and J 5 bases, leaving 10 bases between the germline ends. The V gene's germline CDR1 is LGHDT and CDR2 YNNKEL (reference sequence). CDR3 length equals 13 residues. The receptor comes from a woman younger than 45 with Graves' hyperthyroidism. This chain joins TRBV3-1 and TRBJ2-3; no firm D call. The sample consisted of blood. The CDR3 loop is CASSLRTVDTQYF. DNA for the CDR3: TGTGCCAGCAGCCTAAGGACCGTAGATACGCAGTATTTT.